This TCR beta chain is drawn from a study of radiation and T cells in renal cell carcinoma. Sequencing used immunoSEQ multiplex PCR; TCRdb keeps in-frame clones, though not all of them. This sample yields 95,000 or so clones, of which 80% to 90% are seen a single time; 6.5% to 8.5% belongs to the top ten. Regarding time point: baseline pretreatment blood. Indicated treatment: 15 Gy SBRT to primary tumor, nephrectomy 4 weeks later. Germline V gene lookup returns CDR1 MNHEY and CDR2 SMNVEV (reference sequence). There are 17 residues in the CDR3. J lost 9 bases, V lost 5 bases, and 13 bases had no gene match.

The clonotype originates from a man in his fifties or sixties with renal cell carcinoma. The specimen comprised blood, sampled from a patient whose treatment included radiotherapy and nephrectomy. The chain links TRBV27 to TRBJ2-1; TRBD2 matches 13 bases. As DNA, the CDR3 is TGTGCCAGCAGTCAATACTCCGGGACTAGCGGGGTTGGTGAGCAGTTCTTC. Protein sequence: CASSQYSGTSGVGEQFF.